This TCR beta chain was sequenced for a study of regulatory T cells in long-lasting Graves disease. On the study more broadly: By definition, persistent Graves' disease involved antithyroid drugs for over 5 years alongside positive TSH receptor antibodies. Findings and limits, study-wide: Study was limited to peripheral blood, excluding thyroid tissue. Persistent disease preferred TRBV28, TRBJ1-2 and TRBJ2-5; new disease, TRBV20-1 and TRBJ2-1.

The time point: persistent/refractory GD, antithyroid drugs over 5 years with positive TRAb. The TCR library was prepared using RNA isolated from PBMCs. Germline lookup yields CDR1 SGHAT and CDR2 FQDESV (reference sequence). This CDR3 has 15 residues. The V end lost 1 base, the J end lost 3 bases, and 9 bases lay between the germline ends. In building TCR beta libraries, iRepertoire HTBI primers were used together with Arm-PCR of CDR3 regions. From the multiplex PCR reads, TCRdb called clonotypes with MiXCR, one entry per CDR3 protein. The sample lists hundreds of thousands of distinct CDR3 sequences; 20% to 25% were seen once. This clonotype was seen repeatedly, ten times or more. The antigen remains unidentified.

The V call is TRBV11-1, the J call TRBJ2-2; D unresolved. The specimen comprised peripheral blood mononuclear cells (PBMCs), sampled when the disease was refractory, from a patient treated with antithyroid drugs. This receptor was taken from a female donor with Graves disease. The CDR3 reads CASSLGGRDTGELFF. CDR3 DNA: TGTGCCAGCAGCTTAGGTGGCCGAGACACCGGGGAGCTGTTTTTT.